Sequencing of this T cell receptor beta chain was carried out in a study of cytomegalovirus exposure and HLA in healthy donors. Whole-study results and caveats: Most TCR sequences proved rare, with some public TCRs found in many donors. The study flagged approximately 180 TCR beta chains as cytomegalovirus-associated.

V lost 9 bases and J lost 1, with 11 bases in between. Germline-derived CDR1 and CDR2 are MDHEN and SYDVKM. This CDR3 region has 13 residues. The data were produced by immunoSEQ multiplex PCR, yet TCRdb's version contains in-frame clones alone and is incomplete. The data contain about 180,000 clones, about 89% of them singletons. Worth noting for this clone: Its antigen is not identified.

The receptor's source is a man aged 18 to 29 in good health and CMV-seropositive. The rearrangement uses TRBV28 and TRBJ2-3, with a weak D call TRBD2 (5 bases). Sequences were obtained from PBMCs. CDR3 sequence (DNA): TGTGCCAGTGGGTCCGGGGGCACAGATACGCAGTATTTT. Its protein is CASGSGGTDTQYF.